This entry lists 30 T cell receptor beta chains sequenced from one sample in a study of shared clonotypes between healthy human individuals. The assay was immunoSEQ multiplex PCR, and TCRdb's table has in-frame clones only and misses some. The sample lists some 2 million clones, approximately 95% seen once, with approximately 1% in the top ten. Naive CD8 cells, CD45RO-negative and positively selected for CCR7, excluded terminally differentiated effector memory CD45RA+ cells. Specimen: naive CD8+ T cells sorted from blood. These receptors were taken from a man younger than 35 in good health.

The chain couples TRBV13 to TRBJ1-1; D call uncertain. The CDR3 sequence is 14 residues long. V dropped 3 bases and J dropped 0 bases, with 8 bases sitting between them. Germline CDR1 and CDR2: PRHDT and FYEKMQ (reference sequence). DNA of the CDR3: TGTGCCAGCAGCTTGGAAACAATGAACACTGAAGCTTTCTTT. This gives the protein CASSLETMNTEAFF.

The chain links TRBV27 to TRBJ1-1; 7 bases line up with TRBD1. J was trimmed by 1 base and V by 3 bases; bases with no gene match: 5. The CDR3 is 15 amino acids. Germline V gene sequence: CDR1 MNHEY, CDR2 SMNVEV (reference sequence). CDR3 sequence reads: CASSFVGTANTEAFF. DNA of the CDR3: TGTGCCAGCAGTTTTGTTGGGACAGCGAACACTGAAGCTTTCTTT.

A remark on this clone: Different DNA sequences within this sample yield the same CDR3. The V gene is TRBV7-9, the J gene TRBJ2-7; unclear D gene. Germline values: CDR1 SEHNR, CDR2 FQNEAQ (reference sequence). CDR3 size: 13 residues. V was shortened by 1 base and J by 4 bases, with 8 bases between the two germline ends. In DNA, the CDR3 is TGTGCCAGCAGCTTAGGCCCGTCGTACGAGCAGTACTTC. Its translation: CASSLGPSYEQYF.

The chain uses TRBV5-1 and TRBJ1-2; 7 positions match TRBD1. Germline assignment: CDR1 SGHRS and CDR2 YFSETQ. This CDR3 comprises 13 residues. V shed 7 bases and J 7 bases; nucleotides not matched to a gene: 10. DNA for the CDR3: TGCGCCAGCGGGGAAGGGGGCGGCTCTGGCTACACCTTC. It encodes CASGEGGGSGYTF.

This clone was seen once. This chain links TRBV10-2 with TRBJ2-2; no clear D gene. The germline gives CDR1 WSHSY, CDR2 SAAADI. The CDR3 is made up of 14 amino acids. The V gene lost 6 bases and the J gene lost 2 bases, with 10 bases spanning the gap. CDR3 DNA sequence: TGCGCCAGCAGATCTCCCTCCAACACCGGGGAGCTGTTTTTT. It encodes CASRSPSNTGELFF.

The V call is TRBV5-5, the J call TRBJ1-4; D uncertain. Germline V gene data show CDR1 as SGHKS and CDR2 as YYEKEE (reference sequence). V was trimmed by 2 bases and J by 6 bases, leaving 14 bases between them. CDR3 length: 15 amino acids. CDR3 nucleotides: TGTGCCAGCAGCTTCAGCCCGTACCTCGATGAAAAACTGTTTTTT. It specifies CASSFSPYLDEKLFF.

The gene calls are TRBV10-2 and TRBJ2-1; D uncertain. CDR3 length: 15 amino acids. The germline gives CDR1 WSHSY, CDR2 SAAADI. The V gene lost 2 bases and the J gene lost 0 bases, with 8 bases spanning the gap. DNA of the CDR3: TGCGCCAGCAGTGAGATGGGGTTCTCCTACAATGAGCAGTTCTTC. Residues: CASSEMGFSYNEQFF.

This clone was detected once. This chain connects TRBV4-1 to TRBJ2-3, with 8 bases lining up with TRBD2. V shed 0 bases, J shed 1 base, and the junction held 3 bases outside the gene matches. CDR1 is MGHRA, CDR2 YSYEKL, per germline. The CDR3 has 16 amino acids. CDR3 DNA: TGCGCCAGCAGCCAAGATGGGGGACTAGGCACAGATACGCAGTATTTT. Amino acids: CASSQDGGLGTDTQYF.

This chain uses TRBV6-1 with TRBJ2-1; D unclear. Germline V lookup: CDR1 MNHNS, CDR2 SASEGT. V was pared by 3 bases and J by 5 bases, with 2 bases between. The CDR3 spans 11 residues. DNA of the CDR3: TGTGCCAGCAGTGACAACAATGAGCAGTTCTTC. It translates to CASSDNNEQFF.

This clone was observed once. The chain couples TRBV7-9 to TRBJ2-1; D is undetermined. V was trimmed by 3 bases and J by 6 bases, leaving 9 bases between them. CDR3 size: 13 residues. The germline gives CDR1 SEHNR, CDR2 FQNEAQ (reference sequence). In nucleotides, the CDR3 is TGTGCCAGCAGCTTTGACTTATTCAATGAGCAGTTCTTC. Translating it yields CASSFDLFNEQFF.

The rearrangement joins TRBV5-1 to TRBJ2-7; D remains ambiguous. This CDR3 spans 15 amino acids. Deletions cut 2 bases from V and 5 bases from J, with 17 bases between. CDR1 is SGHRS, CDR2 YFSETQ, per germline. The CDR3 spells CASSLFSTAWDEQYF. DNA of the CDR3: TGCGCCAGCAGCTTATTTTCGACTGCCTGGGACGAGCAGTACTTC. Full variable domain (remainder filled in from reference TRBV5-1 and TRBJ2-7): KAGVTQTPRYLIKTRGQQVTLSCSPISGHRSVSWYQQTPGQGLQFLFEYFSETQRNKGNFPGRFSGRQFSNSRSEMNVSTLELGDSALYLCASSLFSTAWDEQYFGPGTRLTVT.

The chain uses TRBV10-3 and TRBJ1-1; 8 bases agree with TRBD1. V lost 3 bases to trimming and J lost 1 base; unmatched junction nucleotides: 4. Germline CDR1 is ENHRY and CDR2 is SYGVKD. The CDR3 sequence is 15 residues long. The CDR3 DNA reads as TGTGCCATCAGTGATAGTGGGACAGGGAACACTGAAGCTTTCTTT. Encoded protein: CAISDSGTGNTEAFF.

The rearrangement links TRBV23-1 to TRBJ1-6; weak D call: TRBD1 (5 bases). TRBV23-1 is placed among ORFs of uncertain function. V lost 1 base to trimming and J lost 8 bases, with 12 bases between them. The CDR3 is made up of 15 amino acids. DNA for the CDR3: TGCGCCAGCAGTCAATGGGGCCTCGGGGATTCACCCCTCCACTTT. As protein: CASSQWGLGDSPLHF.

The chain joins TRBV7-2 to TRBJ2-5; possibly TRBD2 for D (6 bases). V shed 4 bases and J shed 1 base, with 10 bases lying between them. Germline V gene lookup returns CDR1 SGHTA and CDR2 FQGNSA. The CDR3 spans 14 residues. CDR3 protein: CASSSPGGQETQYF. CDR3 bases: TGTGCCAGCAGCTCACCCGGGGGCCAAGAGACCCAGTACTTC.

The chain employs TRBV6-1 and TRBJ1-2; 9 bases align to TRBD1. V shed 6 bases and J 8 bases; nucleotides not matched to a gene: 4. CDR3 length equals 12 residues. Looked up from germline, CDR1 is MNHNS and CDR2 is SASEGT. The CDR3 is CASSHRGQGYTF. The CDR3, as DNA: TGTGCCAGCAGCCACAGGGGGCAGGGCTACACCTTC.

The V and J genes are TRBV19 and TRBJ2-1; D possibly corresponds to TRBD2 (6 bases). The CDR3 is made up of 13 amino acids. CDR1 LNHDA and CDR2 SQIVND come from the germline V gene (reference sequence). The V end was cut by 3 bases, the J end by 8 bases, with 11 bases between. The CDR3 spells CASSITSNYEQFF. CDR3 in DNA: TGTGCCAGTAGTATTACTAGCAACTATGAGCAGTTCTTC.

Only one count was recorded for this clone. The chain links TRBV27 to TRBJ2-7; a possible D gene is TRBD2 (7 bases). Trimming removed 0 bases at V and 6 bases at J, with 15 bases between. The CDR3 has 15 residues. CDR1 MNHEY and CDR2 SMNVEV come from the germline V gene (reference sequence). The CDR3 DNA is TGTGCCAGCAGTTTATCGCTGGCGGGGGCCCTCGAGCAGTACTTC. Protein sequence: CASSLSLAGALEQYF.

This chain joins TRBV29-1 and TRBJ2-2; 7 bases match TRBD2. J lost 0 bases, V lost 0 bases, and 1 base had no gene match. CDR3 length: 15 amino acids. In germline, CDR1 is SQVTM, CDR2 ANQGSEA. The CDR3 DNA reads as TGCAGCGTTGAAGACCGGGAGGCGAACACCGGGGAGCTGTTTTTT. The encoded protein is CSVEDREANTGELFF.

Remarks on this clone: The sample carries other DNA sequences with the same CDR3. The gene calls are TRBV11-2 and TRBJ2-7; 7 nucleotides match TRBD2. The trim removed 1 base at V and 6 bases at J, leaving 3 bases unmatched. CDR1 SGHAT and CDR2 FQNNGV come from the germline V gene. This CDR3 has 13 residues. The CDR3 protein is CASSLGGGGEQYF. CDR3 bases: TGTGCCAGCAGCTTAGGGGGGGGAGGCGAGCAGTACTTC.

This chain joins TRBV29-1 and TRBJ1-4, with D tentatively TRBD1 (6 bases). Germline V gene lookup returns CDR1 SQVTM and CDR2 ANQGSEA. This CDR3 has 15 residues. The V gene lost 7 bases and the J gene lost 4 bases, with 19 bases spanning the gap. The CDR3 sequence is CSGLSAGDFNEKLFF. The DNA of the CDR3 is TGCAGCGGACTCTCAGCAGGGGACTTTAATGAAAAACTGTTTTTT.

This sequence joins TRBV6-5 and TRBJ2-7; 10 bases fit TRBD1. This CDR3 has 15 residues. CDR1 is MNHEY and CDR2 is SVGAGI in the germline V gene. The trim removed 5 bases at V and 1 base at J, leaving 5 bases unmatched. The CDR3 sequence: CASSNWDRGSYEQYF. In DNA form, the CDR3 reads TGTGCCAGCAGTAATTGGGACAGGGGATCCTACGAGCAGTACTTC.

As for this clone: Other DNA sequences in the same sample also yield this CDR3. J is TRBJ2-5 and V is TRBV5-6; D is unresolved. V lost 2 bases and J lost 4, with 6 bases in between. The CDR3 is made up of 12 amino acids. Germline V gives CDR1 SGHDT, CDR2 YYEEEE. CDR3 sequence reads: CASSFGSETQYF. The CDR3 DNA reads TGTGCCAGCAGCTTCGGCTCAGAGACCCAGTACTTC.

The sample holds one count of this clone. The CDR3 coding sequence is TGTGCCAGCAGCCCGTGGGACAGGGGTGGCACCGGGGAGCTGTTTTTT. It yields the protein CASSPWDRGGTGELFF. This sequence joins TRBV7-6 and TRBJ2-2, with 10 bases identical to TRBD1. The germline CDR1 and CDR2 sequences are SGHVS and FNYEAQ. V dropped 5 bases and J dropped 4; count of bases not matched to a gene: 7. The CDR3 loop spans 16 amino acids. Looking up the rest from reference TRBV7-6 and TRBJ2-2 gives the full variable domain: GAGVSQSPRYKVTKRGQDVALRCDPISGHVSLYWYRQALGQGPEFLTYFNYEAQQDKSGLPNDRFSAERPEGSISTLTIQRTEQRDSAMYRCASSPWDRGGTGELFFGEGSRLTVL.

The CDR3 here is CASSLVPGQRYNEQFF. The CDR3 bases are TGTGCCAGCAGCCTCGTTCCGGGACAGCGATACAATGAGCAGTTCTTC. This chain uses TRBV5-8 with TRBJ2-1, with 7 bases matching TRBD1. Germline assignment: CDR1 SGHTS and CDR2 YDEGEE. This CDR3 has 16 residues. The junction had 11 bases not matched to a gene; V was cut back by 4 bases and J by 4 bases.

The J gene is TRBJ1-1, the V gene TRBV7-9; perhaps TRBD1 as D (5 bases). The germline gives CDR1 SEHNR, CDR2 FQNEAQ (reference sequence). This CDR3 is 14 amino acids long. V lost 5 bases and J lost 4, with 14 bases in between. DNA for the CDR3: TGTGCCAGCAGCCCATTCGGGGGAGGCACTGAAGCTTTCTTT. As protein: CASSPFGGGTEAFF. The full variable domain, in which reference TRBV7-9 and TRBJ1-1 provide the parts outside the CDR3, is DTGVSQNPRHKITKRGQNVTFRCDPISEHNRLYWYRQTLGQGPEFLTYFQNEAQLEKSRLLSDRFSAERPKGSFSTLEIQRTEQGDSAMYLCASSPFGGGTEAFFGQGTRLTVV.

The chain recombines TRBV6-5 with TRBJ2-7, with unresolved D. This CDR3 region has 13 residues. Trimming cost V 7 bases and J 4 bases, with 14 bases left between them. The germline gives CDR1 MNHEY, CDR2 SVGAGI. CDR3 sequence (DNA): TGTGCCAGCAAAACCCCAGAGGCTTACGAGCAGTACTTC. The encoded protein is CASKTPEAYEQYF.

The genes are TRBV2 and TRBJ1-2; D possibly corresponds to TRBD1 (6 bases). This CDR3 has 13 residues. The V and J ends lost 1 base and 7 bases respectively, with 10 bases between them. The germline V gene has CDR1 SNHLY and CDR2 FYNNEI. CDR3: CASSEVGASGYTF. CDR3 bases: TGTGCCAGCAGTGAAGTGGGGGCAAGTGGCTACACCTTC.

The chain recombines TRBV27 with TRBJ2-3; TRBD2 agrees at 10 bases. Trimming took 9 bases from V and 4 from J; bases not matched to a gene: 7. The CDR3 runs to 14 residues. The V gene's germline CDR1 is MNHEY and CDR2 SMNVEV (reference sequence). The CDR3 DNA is TGTGCCAGTTGGCTAGCGGGAGCCGCAGATACGCAGTATTTT. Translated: CASWLAGAADTQYF.

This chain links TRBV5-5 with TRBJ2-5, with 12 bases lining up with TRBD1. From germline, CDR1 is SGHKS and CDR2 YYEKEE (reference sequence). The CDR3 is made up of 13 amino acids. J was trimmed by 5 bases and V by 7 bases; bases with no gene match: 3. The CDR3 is CASGDRGQETQYF. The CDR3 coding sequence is TGTGCCAGCGGGGACAGGGGGCAGGAGACCCAGTACTTC.

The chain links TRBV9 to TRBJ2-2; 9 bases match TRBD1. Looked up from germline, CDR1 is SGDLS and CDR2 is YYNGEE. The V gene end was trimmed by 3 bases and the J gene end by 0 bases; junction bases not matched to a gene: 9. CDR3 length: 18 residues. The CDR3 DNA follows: TGTGCCAGCAGCGGTGGGGTTGGGACAGGGACGAACACCGGGGAGCTGTTTTTT. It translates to CASSGGVGTGTNTGELFF.